This TCR beta chain was documented in a study of blood T cell repertoires in COVID-19. Study in general: Both acute and convalescent COVID-19 samples were obtained from the United States, Italy and Spain. Nucleic acid was either cDNA or gDNA, and it came from T cells, B-cell-depleted T cells, or PBMCs.

In the original analysis: Reference gene primer amplification in the assay estimated nucleated cell counts. Data came from immunoSEQ multiplex PCR; TCRdb stores just in-frame clones and leaves some out. That table supplies the V and J calls and clone size; D and trimming were determined from the DNA. The data contain 200,000 to 300,000 clones, approximately 86% of them singletons. Sequencing used peripheral blood. The receptor was derived from a woman in her sixties or seventies with COVID-19, enrolled during active disease.

The CDR3 nucleotides are TGTGCCAGCAGCTTCGAGCAGGGTCGTCCCCTCCACTTT. This sequence encodes CASSFEQGRPLHF. The V call is TRBV7-3, the J call TRBJ1-6; a possible D gene is TRBD1 (5 bases). CDR1 and CDR2 (germline): SGHTA, FQGTGA. Trimming removed 3 bases from V and 13 bases from J, with 13 bases in between. The CDR3 runs 13 residues.